The 3 T cell receptor beta chains reported below all come from one sample, sequenced in a study of blood T cells in healthy people across ages. Sample-barcoded 5' priming and a J-beta primer mix drove a second PCR of 7 to 11 cycles. TCRdb analysed the 5' RACE reads with MiXCR anew, one entry per CDR3 protein. The sample lists roughly 1,500,000 distinct CDR3 sequences, roughly 40% occurring once. Sequencing input: blood. These receptors originate from a young woman in good health.

The sample holds a few counts of this clonotype. CDR3 loop: CASNKPGLAAYNEQFF. The CDR3 DNA is TGCGCCAGCAACAAACCGGGACTAGCGGCCTACAATGAGCAGTTCTTC. The chain carries TRBV4-1 and TRBJ2-1, with 11 positions matching TRBD2. The CDR3 spans 16 residues. CDR1 and CDR2 from the germline V gene are MGHRA and YSYEKL. V lost 7 bases to trimming and J lost 2 bases; unmatched junction nucleotides: 7.

V usage is TRBV7-2 and J usage is TRBJ1-6; tentative D call: TRBD1 (5 bases). The ends were cut back, 1 base at V and 10 bases at J, with 11 bases in the middle. Germline V gene data show CDR1 as SGHTA and CDR2 as FQGNSA. This CDR3 region has 14 residues. The CDR3 region has the DNA TGTGCCAGCAGCTTAGATTTCAGGGTCTCACCCCTCCACTTT. Encoded protein: CASSLDFRVSPLHF.

This clonotype turned up a few times. The CDR3 sequence is CASSQDGAASTDTQYF. In DNA, the CDR3 is TGCGCCAGCAGCCAAGACGGCGCGGCTAGCACAGATACGCAGTATTTT. The gene calls are TRBV4-1 and TRBJ2-3; D ambiguous. V was clipped by 0 bases and J by 0 bases, with 10 bases between them. This CDR3 has 16 amino acids. Germline V lookup: CDR1 MGHRA, CDR2 YSYEKL.